This T cell receptor (beta chain) was sequenced during a study of T cells in Graves' hyperthyroidism and ophthalmopathy (dated by TCRdb to between 2017 and 2020). Some background on the complete study: Peripheral blood was sampled at the time of initial diagnosis, prior to any treatment. TCR V-J signatures able to tell the groups apart were searched for in a discovery cohort of 90 to 100 patients, of whom more than 40 had Graves' ophthalmopathy and roughly 59 had stable Graves' hyperthyroidism. Prospective prediction of ophthalmopathy was tested in an independent validation cohort consisting of about 20 hyperthyroidism patients and around 16 patients who later progressed to ophthalmopathy. For training and testing, the 100 or so patients in the discovery cohort were randomly divided in a 7:3 ratio. In addition, the study compared T-cell repertoires in thyroid tissue and in blood from over 5 Graves' hyperthyroidism patients. After blood sampling, hyperthyroidism patients were treated with methimazole at a starting dose of 30 mg daily, and ophthalmopathy patients were treated with high-dose intravenous methylprednisolone. According to the paper, TCR Vbeta CDR3 sequencing was carried out on more than 120 peripheral blood samples, which came from 40 to 45 ophthalmopathy, approximately 78 hyperthyroidism and approximately 17 progressor patients. Broad study findings and their caveats: During validation, the model predicted progression to ophthalmopathy a median of approximately 6 months ahead of onset, with around 71% sensitivity and less than 85% specificity. No statistical method was used to set the sample size in advance, and investigators knew the group allocation. Blood samples also contained most of the expanded thyroid clonotypes (frequency above 0.001), which suggests that blood repertoires may reflect thyroid immune responses. A 13 V-J signature model separated ophthalmopathy from stable hyperthyroidism, with approximately 87% sensitivity and about 81% specificity in cross-validation and 80%/75% in testing.

TCR beta CDR3 regions were amplified from RNA transcripts. A first-round RT-PCR of the TCR CDR3 used the HTBI primer set with the Qiagen OneStep RT-PCR kit. Libraries were constructed in a second round of multiplex PCR, after which size selection and purification were carried out. Sequencing of the libraries was done on an Illumina HiSeq2000 using paired-end 100 bp reads. The paper's data handling went like this. SOAPnuke was used to process the raw data, throwing out any read that contained adapters or uncalled bases, had a mean Phred below 15, or lacked an exact constant-primer or identifier match. COPE v1.2.5 was used to merge the high-quality paired reads, and each unique nucleotide sequence was defined as a clonotype. MiTCR v1.1 was used to align clonotypes to the IMGT TRBV, TRBD and TRBJ reference segments. The analysis included only V-J combinations with a frequency above 0.0001, which together covered 98% to 99.2% of the repertoires. The TCS score was defined as F50 (clonal expansion) divided by E x V (chaos), with BLOSUM62-based TCRdist calculated between CDR3 peptides within each V-J. Welch's t-statistics and random forest reduced 450 to 600 V-J features to around 14, which were used in a naive Bayes classifier (R e1071). TCRdb reprocessing: public reads trimmed at Q25 with fastp, clones called with MiXCR, in-frame beta chains kept. A single entry per CDR3 protein holds the most common genes and DNA from its merged rows. These V and J calls originate from TCRdb's pipeline instead of the authors' own analysis. The sample table records 470,000 or so distinct CDR3 sequences; more than 20% of these occur just once. The ten top clones hold about 26% of the sample.

A patient counted as having stable Graves' hyperthyroidism if no progression to ophthalmopathy occurred over 18 months of follow-up. Hyperthyroidism patients were aged 18 to 65 years and newly diagnosed, with disease duration of less than 2 months. Any patient with an uncontrolled infection, another autoimmune disease, pregnancy or lactation was excluded. Clinical symptoms, serum thyroxine and TRAb, thyroid ultrasound, and orbital computed tomography formed the basis for the diagnoses. PBMCs were isolated from 7.5 to 10 ml of fresh peripheral blood by Ficoll-Paque density gradient centrifugation. Total RNA was extracted using Trizol reagent, and RNA quality was assessed on an Agilent 2100 Bioanalyzer. Trimming takes 2 bases from V and 4 bases from J, and the germline ends sit 15 bases apart. CDR1 GTSNPN and CDR2 SVGIG are derived from the germline V gene (reference sequence). The CDR3 covers 14 residues, taking in both the cysteine and the phenylalanine. Solely the CDR3 DNA is kept, with 42 bases framed from the first base.

Comments on this clonotype: This receptor's antigen is unknown. Per-base quality was not reported, and no clone a single base away is much larger than it.

Recombination joined TRBV30 with TRBJ2-7; 6 matching bases give a weak D call of TRBD2. This receptor was taken from a man younger than 30 with Graves' hyperthyroidism. The sequenced sample consisted of blood. The CDR3 is CAWSPGRGIYEQYF. The DNA sequence is given as TGTGCCTGGAGTCCCGGGAGAGGAATTTACGAGCAGTACTTC. Beyond the CDR3, the reference TRBV30 and TRBJ2-7 genes provide the residues; the full variable domain reads: SQTIHQWPATLVQPVGSPLSLECTVEGTSNPNLYWYRQAAGRGLQLLFYSVGIGQISSEVPQNLSASRPQDRQFILSSKKLLLSDSGFYLCAWSPGRGIYEQYFGPGTRLTVT.